These 31 T cell receptor beta chains were sequenced from one sample in a study of cytomegalovirus exposure and HLA in healthy donors. PCR employed 60 Vbeta and 13 Jbeta primers. The method was immunoSEQ multiplex PCR; TCRdb's version includes in-frame clones alone and lacks a portion of them. The sample consists of approximately 170,000 clones, about four fifths of them appearing once. What was sequenced was PBMCs. These receptors originate from a man aged 50-59 years in good health and CMV-seropositive.

The chain has TRBV7-2 and TRBJ2-7; 9 bases match TRBD1. Trimming cost V 5 bases and J 4 bases; bases outside gene matches: 12. CDR3 length equals 16 residues. Germline V gene data show CDR1 as SGHTA and CDR2 as FQGNSA. CDR3 in amino acids: CASSPIGQGSTYEQYF. The CDR3 DNA reads TGTGCCAGCAGCCCCATCGGACAGGGGTCTACTTACGAGCAGTACTTC.

This chain links TRBV7-3 with TRBJ2-3; a possible D gene is TRBD2 (6 bases). The CDR3 runs to 14 residues. From germline, CDR1 is SGHTA and CDR2 FQGTGA. The V gene lost 5 bases and the J gene lost 0 bases, with 9 bases spanning the gap. In DNA form, the CDR3 reads TGTGCCAGCAGCCCGGGACTCAGCACAGATACGCAGTATTTT. The encoded protein is CASSPGLSTDTQYF. Looking up the rest from reference TRBV7-3 and TRBJ2-3 gives the full variable domain: GAGVSQTPSNKVTEKGKYVELRCDPISGHTALYWYRQSLGQGPEFLIYFQGTGAADDSGLPNDRFFAVRPEGSVSTLKIQRTERGDSAVYLCASSPGLSTDTQYFGPGTRLTVL.

The chain is built from TRBV5-6 and TRBJ2-2, with 10 bases that match TRBD1. The CDR3 sequence is 15 residues long. Germline CDR1 reads SGHDT; CDR2 reads YYEEEE. Trimming removed 4 bases from V and 5 bases from J; junction bases left unmatched: 5. CDR3 protein: CASSPDRGLTGELFF. The CDR3 DNA sequence: TGTGCCAGCAGCCCTGACAGGGGGCTTACCGGGGAGCTGTTTTTT. Combining the CDR3 with reference TRBV5-6 and TRBJ2-2 gives the whole variable domain DAGVTQSPTHLIKTRGQQVTLRCSPKSGHDTVSWYQQALGQGPQFIFQYYEEEERQRGNFPDRFSGHQFPNYSSELNVNALLLGDSALYLCASSPDRGLTGELFFGEGSRLTVL.

The chain couples TRBV7-9 to TRBJ2-2; possible D gene TRBD2, 6 bases. Looked up from germline, CDR1 is SEHNR and CDR2 is FQNEAQ (reference sequence). The V end lost 6 bases, the J end lost 2 bases, and 13 bases lay between the germline ends. The CDR3 covers 15 residues. The CDR3 coding sequence is TGTGCCAGCAGACATCAGGGAGGAAACACCGGGGAGCTGTTTTTT. Encoded protein: CASRHQGGNTGELFF.

This clone appeared a few times. This rearrangement joins TRBV11-3 to TRBJ2-2; 14 bases fit TRBD2. The CDR3 has 18 amino acids. Germline lookup yields CDR1 SGHNT and CDR2 YENEEA. Trimming cost V 5 bases and J 1 base; bases outside gene matches: 6. CDR3 bases: TGTGCCAGCAGCCTGGGGGGGACTAGCGGGAGGAACACCGGGGAGCTGTTTTTT. As protein: CASSLGGTSGRNTGELFF.

V and J are TRBV4-2 and TRBJ1-3, with a weak D call TRBD1 (6 bases). The ends were cut back, 2 bases at V and 4 bases at J, with 24 bases in the middle. The germline gives CDR1 LGHNA, CDR2 YNFKEQ. The CDR3 sequence is 19 residues long. CDR3 sequence: CASSQPLPPRGAAGNTIYF. CDR3 DNA: TGTGCCAGCAGCCAACCCCTACCCCCACGGGGGGCGGCGGGAAACACCATATATTTT.

The V and J genes are TRBV9 and TRBJ1-5; D unclear. Germline values: CDR1 SGDLS, CDR2 YYNGEE. Trimming pared 0 bases from V and 6 bases from J, leaving 13 bases between. This CDR3 spans 15 amino acids. The CDR3 here is CASSVAGRASQPQHF. DNA for the CDR3: TGTGCCAGCAGCGTAGCGGGGAGGGCAAGTCAGCCCCAGCATTTT.

There are a few counts of this clone. The gene calls are TRBV5-1 and TRBJ2-6; TRBD2 is a possible D gene (5 bases). CDR1 is SGHRS and CDR2 is YFSETQ in the germline V gene. V was clipped by 6 bases and J by 0 bases, with 7 bases between them. The CDR3 loop spans 14 amino acids. In DNA, the CDR3 is TGCGCCAGCACCGGGGACTCTGGGGCCAACGTCCTGACTTTC. Residues: CASTGDSGANVLTF.

The chain has TRBV27 and TRBJ2-3, with no clear D. CDR1 is MNHEY and CDR2 is SMNVEV in the germline V gene (reference sequence). The V end was cut by 5 bases, the J end by 6 bases, with 9 bases between. The CDR3 totals 12 residues. CDR3 region: CASSPSIDTQYF. The CDR3 DNA is TGTGCCAGCAGTCCATCTATTGATACGCAGTATTTT.

This sequence joins TRBV28 and TRBJ2-1; TRBD1 agrees at 9 bases. The germline V gene encodes CDR1 MDHEN and CDR2 SYDVKM. This CDR3 region has 16 residues. Trimming cost V 2 bases and J 6 bases; bases outside gene matches: 8. The CDR3 here is CASSLLPGQGPNEQFF. The CDR3 DNA is TGTGCCAGCAGTTTACTCCCGGGACAGGGACCCAATGAGCAGTTCTTC.

V and J are TRBV4-2 and TRBJ2-2; 11 nucleotides align to TRBD2. V lost 0 bases to trimming and J lost 5 bases; unmatched junction nucleotides: 5. Germline CDR1 is LGHNA and CDR2 is YNFKEQ. This CDR3 has 17 amino acids. Here the CDR3 DNA reads TGTGCCAGCAGCCAAGATATAACTAGCGGGAGTACCGGGGAGCTGTTTTTT. As protein: CASSQDITSGSTGELFF.

The chain links TRBV28 to TRBJ2-3, with D perhaps TRBD1 (5 bases). Germline loops: CDR1 MDHEN, CDR2 SYDVKM. Trimming removed 7 bases at V and 4 bases at J, with 15 bases between. The CDR3 extends over 14 amino acids. CDR3 in amino acids: CASKGPQGADTQYF. The CDR3 DNA reads TGTGCCAGCAAAGGCCCTCAGGGCGCAGATACGCAGTATTTT.

V and J are TRBV7-8 and TRBJ2-2, with D unresolved. The CDR3 extends over 13 amino acids. Germline-derived CDR1 and CDR2 are SGHVS and FQNEAQ. V was clipped by 4 bases and J by 0 bases, with 3 bases between them. In nucleotides, the CDR3 is TGTGCCAGCAGCTCAGCGAACACCGGGGAGCTGTTTTTT. Translated: CASSSANTGELFF.

The J gene is TRBJ2-1, the V gene TRBV27; D is unclear. Deletions cut 4 bases from V and 5 bases from J, with 12 bases between. Germline V CDR1 and CDR2: MNHEY, SMNVEV (reference sequence). The CDR3 runs 14 residues. The CDR3 sequence is CASSSFRVNNEQFF. The CDR3 coding sequence is TGTGCCAGCAGTTCGTTCCGAGTCAACAATGAGCAGTTCTTC.

This clone appeared a few times. The chain carries TRBV5-5 and TRBJ2-1, with 8 bases aligning to TRBD1. The V and J ends lost 4 bases and 7 bases, in that order; junction bases with no gene match: 10. This CDR3 has 15 amino acids. Germline V lookup: CDR1 SGHKS, CDR2 YYEKEE (reference sequence). CDR3 amino acids: CASSHRTGISNEQFF. The CDR3 DNA sequence: TGTGCCAGCAGCCACCGGACAGGGATCAGTAATGAGCAGTTCTTC.

The J gene is TRBJ2-7, the V gene TRBV11-3; D gene uncertain. The CDR3 contains 15 residues. V lost 1 base, J lost 0 bases, and 10 bases lay in between. CDR1 is SGHNT, CDR2 YENEEA, per germline. The DNA for the CDR3 is TGTGCCAGCAGCTTAGGTTCCACGAGCTCCTACGAGCAGTACTTC. Translation: CASSLGSTSSYEQYF. Full variable domain (outside the CDR3, taken from reference TRBV11-3 and TRBJ2-7): EAGVVQSPRYKIIEKKQPVAFWCNPISGHNTLYWYLQNLGQGPELLIRYENEEAVDDSQLPKDRFSAERLKGVDSTLKIQPAELGDSAVYLCASSLGSTSSYEQYFGPGTRLTVT.

The J gene is TRBJ1-4, the V gene TRBV15; the match to TRBD1 covers 9 bases. Germline values: CDR1 LNHNV, CDR2 YYDKDF (reference sequence). The CDR3 consists of 16 residues. J was trimmed by 10 bases and V by 1 base; bases with no gene match: 10. The CDR3 here is CATSRGLQGAIAKLFF. DNA for the CDR3: TGTGCCACCAGCAGAGGGTTACAGGGGGCGATAGCAAAACTGTTTTTT.

CDR3 sequence: CASSDWTSGSGNEQFF. For the CDR3, the DNA is TGTGCCAGCAGTGATTGGACTAGCGGGAGTGGAAATGAGCAGTTCTTC. The chain is built from TRBV2 and TRBJ2-1; TRBD2 aligns across 13 bases. V lost 3 bases and J lost 7; bases outside the gene matches: 6. The germline V gene encodes CDR1 SNHLY and CDR2 FYNNEI. CDR3 length equals 16 residues.

A few counts support this clone. The CDR3 sequence is CASTQNTGELFF. For the CDR3, the DNA is TGTGCCAGCACCCAGAACACCGGGGAGCTGTTTTTT. The chain recombines TRBV6-6 with TRBJ2-2; D is uncertain. Germline V lookup: CDR1 MNHNY, CDR2 SVGAGI (reference sequence). V lost 7 bases and J 1 base, leaving 4 bases between the germline ends. This CDR3 region has 12 residues.

The genes are TRBV5-1 and TRBJ2-3, with 12 bases identical to TRBD2. CDR1 and CDR2 (germline): SGHRS, YFSETQ. V shed 0 bases, J shed 12 bases, and the junction held 8 bases outside the gene matches. The CDR3 spans 15 residues. The CDR3 region is CASSLELAGGQIQYF. The DNA of the CDR3 is TGCGCCAGCAGCTTGGAACTAGCGGGGGGCCAGATACAGTATTTT.

The V gene is TRBV1, the J gene TRBJ1-5; the table calls TRBD1, which could not be checked here. TRBV1 is flagged as a pseudogene. This CDR3 has 18 amino acids. The CDR3 DNA reads as TGCACCAGCAGCGGCGGGCGGGCAGGGGGCTATAGCAATCAGCCCCAGCATTTT. The encoded protein is CTSSGGRAGGYSNQPQHF.

The V and J genes are TRBV13 and TRBJ1-6, with TRBD1 identical over 8 bases. This CDR3 spans 15 amino acids. V lost 7 bases, J lost 7 bases, and 9 bases stayed unmatched. Germline V lookup: CDR1 PRHDT, CDR2 FYEKMQ (reference sequence). CDR3 sequence (DNA): TGTGCCAGCACCGAATCCGGGACAGGAAATTCACCCCTCCACTTT. It translates to CASTESGTGNSPLHF.

This clone was detected only a few times. The V gene is TRBV27, the J gene TRBJ2-1; 7 nucleotides align to TRBD2. The germline V gene encodes CDR1 MNHEY and CDR2 SMNVEV (reference sequence). V lost 3 bases, J lost 4 bases, and 6 bases stayed unmatched. The CDR3 extends over 15 amino acids. Here the CDR3 reads CASSLGGGTYNEQFF. The CDR3 bases are TGTGCCAGCAGTTTGGGCGGGGGAACTTACAATGAGCAGTTCTTC.

The chain couples TRBV19 to TRBJ2-6, with D unresolved. Germline V lookup: CDR1 LNHDA, CDR2 SQIVND (reference sequence). The CDR3 extends over 19 amino acids. The V end was cut by 1 base, the J end by 0 bases, with 16 bases between. CDR3 loop: CASSIVRNREFSGANVLTF. The CDR3 nucleotides read TGTGCCAGTAGTATAGTACGAAACAGAGAGTTCTCTGGGGCCAACGTCCTGACTTTC. The full variable domain, in which reference TRBV19 and TRBJ2-6 provide the parts outside the CDR3, is DGGITQSPKYLFRKEGQNVTLSCEQNLNHDAMYWYRQDPGQGLRLIYYSQIVNDFQKGDIAEGYSVSREKKESFPLTVTSAQKNPTAFYLCASSIVRNREFSGANVLTFGAGSRLTVL.

The chain employs TRBV5-1 and TRBJ2-5; 13 bases line up with TRBD2. The CDR3 extends over 15 amino acids. Trimming removed 4 bases from V and 2 bases from J; junction bases left unmatched: 2. Germline V lookup: CDR1 SGHRS, CDR2 YFSETQ. The CDR3 reads CASSTGLAGQETQYF. The CDR3 DNA reads TGCGCCAGCAGCACGGGACTAGCGGGGCAAGAGACCCAGTACTTC.

In its sample, this clone was seen a few times. CDR3 in amino acids: CASNPGRGNTEAFF. The CDR3 DNA follows: TGTGCCAGCAACCCCGGCAGGGGCAACACTGAAGCTTTCTTT. This chain links TRBV7-8 with TRBJ1-1; D might be TRBD1 (6 bases). This CDR3 has 14 amino acids. CDR1 and CDR2 (germline): SGHVS, FQNEAQ. Trimming cost V 7 bases and J 2 bases, with 14 bases left between them.

The table lists this clone with a few counts. The V gene is TRBV28, the J gene TRBJ2-5, with a weak D call TRBD2 (5 bases). V lost 8 bases and J lost 9, with 16 bases in between. This CDR3 is 12 amino acids long. Germline V gene sequence: CDR1 MDHEN, CDR2 SYDVKM. The CDR3 reads CASSSQEEAQYF. The CDR3 DNA sequence: TGTGCCAGCTCTTCGCAGGAGGAGGCCCAGTACTTC.

The chain uses TRBV30 and TRBJ2-5; D is undetermined. Trimming cost V 5 bases and J 1 base, with 11 bases left between them. There are 13 residues in the CDR3. The germline CDR1 and CDR2 sequences are GTSNPN and SVGIG (reference sequence). The CDR3 region is CAWAEFVQETQYF. In nucleotides, the CDR3 is TGTGCCTGGGCTGAGTTCGTCCAAGAGACCCAGTACTTC.

The chain combines TRBV29-1 with TRBJ2-1, with a possible D match to TRBD2 (6 bases). The CDR3 runs 13 residues. Germline CDR1 SQVTM, CDR2 ANQGSEA. Trimming took 0 bases from V and 10 from J, leaving 13 bases between them. CDR3 sequence reads: CSVEDRWGEEQFF. The CDR3 nucleotides are TGCAGCGTTGAAGATCGGTGGGGGGAAGAGCAGTTCTTC.

V gene TRBV30 combines with J gene TRBJ1-3, with D uncertain. The length of the CDR3 is 12 residues. Trimming stripped 3 bases from V and 3 bases from J, with 6 bases between. The germline V gene encodes CDR1 GTSNPN and CDR2 SVGIG (reference sequence). In DNA, the CDR3 is TGTGCCTGGAGAAGCATTGGAAACACCATATATTTT. Translation: CAWRSIGNTIYF.

The CDR3 bases are TGTGCCAGCAGCGTAGTCCTACAGGGGGCGAACACCGGGGAGCTGTTTTTT. Translation gives CASSVVLQGANTGELFF. The chain carries TRBV9 and TRBJ2-2; the match to TRBD1 covers 8 bases. Germline CDR1 reads SGDLS; CDR2 reads YYNGEE. The ends lost 0 bases at V and 0 bases at J; junction bases unmatched: 4. This CDR3 comprises 17 residues.